The present T cell receptor beta chain was sequenced within a study of PD-1 blockade in mismatch repair-deficient tumors. On the study more broadly: Patients had approximately 12 mismatch repair-deficient cancer types and were previously treated and progressing.

Study results and caveats: After pembrolizumab, tumor-resident clones rose rapidly, then generally contracted before radiologic responses.

Note on this clone: Antigen unknown.

All patients were mismatch repair deficient, assessed by either PCR or immunohistochemistry. The TCR-sequenced patients were three responders to pembrolizumab. Trimming stripped 2 bases from V and 5 bases from J, with 10 bases between. There are 13 residues in the CDR3. Looked up from germline, CDR1 is LNHDA and CDR2 is SQIVND (reference sequence). TCRdb's copy holds only in-frame clones and misses some; the assay was immunoSEQ multiplex PCR. The table includes about 19,000 clones, about four fifths detected once. This sequence was found in an adult with mismatch repair-deficient cancer. The chain recombines TRBV19 with TRBJ2-7; D is possibly TRBD1 (6 bases). The material was PBMCs, obtained 52 weeks after starting pembrolizumab. The CDR3 DNA sequence: TGTGCCAGTAGTATAATGGGACAAAACGAGCAGTACTTC. Translation: CASSIMGQNEQYF.